This TCR beta chain was sequenced for a study of blood T cell repertoires in COVID-19. Study-wide context: Researchers got acute and convalescent COVID-19 samples from the United States, Italy and Spain. Sample material is recorded as cDNA or gDNA derived from T cells, B-cell-depleted T cells, or PBMCs.

Patients at the Seattle site were enrolled during active infection and followed longitudinally. Authors' methods: The authors estimated nucleated cell counts from reference gene primer amplification. Some clones are missing from TCRdb's copy, which holds only in-frame ones; the method was immunoSEQ multiplex PCR. Clone size and V and J calls were adopted from that table, with D and trimming inferred from the DNA. The table shows 540,000 or so clones, with approximately 88% occurring only once. There are 15 residues in the CDR3. CDR1 and CDR2 (germline): MGHRA, YSYEKL. Trimming cost V 2 bases and J 6 bases, with 11 bases left between them.

The clonotype comes from a woman in her fifties or sixties with COVID-19, enrolled during active disease. The sample taken for sequencing was peripheral blood. The chain joins TRBV4-1 to TRBJ1-6; D may be TRBD1 (5 bases). CDR3 sequence reads: CASSQSGYSNSPLHF. The DNA of the CDR3 is TGCGCCAGCAGCCAATCAGGGTATTCTAATTCACCCCTCCACTTT.